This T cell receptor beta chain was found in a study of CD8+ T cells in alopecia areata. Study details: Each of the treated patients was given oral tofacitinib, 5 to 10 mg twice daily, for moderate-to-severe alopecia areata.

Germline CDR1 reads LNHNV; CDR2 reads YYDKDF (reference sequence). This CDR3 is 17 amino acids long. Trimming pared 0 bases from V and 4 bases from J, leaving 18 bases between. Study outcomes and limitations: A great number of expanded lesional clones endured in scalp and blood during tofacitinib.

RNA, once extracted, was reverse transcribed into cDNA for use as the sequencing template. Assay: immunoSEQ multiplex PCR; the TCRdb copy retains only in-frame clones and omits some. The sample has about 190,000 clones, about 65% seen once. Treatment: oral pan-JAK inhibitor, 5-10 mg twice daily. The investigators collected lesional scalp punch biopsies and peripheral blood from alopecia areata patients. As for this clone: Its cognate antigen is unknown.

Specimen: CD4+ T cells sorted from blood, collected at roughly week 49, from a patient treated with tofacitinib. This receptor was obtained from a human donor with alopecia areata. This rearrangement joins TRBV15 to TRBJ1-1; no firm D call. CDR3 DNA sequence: TGTGCCACCAGCAGAGAGGAAAATCGAGGGTGGGTCACTGAAGCTTTCTTT. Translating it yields CATSREENRGWVTEAFF.